The clone carrying this T cell receptor (beta chain) has just one count. The antigen remains undetermined. The table came from immunoSEQ multiplex PCR; TCRdb's copy has only in-frame clones and leaves some out. The sample has fewer than 100,000 clones; 80% are singletons. CDR1 SGDLS and CDR2 YYNGEE come from the germline V gene. Unmatched junction bases numbered 8, after V lost 0 bases and J lost 6 bases. This CDR3 has 15 amino acids. The entry originates in a study of T cells in localized non-small cell lung cancer. Findings and limits, study-wide: Uninvolved adjacent lung had more T cell clonality than any other tissue, topping tumor. The study linked higher blood T cell density to longer overall survival. Researchers found a median approximately 53 of the top 100 tumor clones in adjacent lung.

Sample: peripheral blood, taken before any cancer treatment. The chain joins TRBV9 to TRBJ2-7; 8 bases line up with TRBD1. This clonotype originated in a female donor at least 60 years old with stage I lung adenocarcinoma. CDR3 in DNA: TGTGCCAGCAGCGTAGGCACAGGGGGGAGAGGCGAGCAGTACTTC. Its protein product is CASSVGTGGRGEQYF.